One TCR beta chain is described in this entry. The data were taken from a study of blood T cells in healthy people across ages. This CDR3 has 15 amino acids. The germline V gene has CDR1 DFQATT and CDR2 SNEGSKA (reference sequence). V lost 0 bases and J 2 bases, leaving 11 bases between the germline ends. Sample-barcoded 5' priming and a J-beta primer mix drove a second PCR of about 6 to 12 cycles. TCRdb fed the 5' RACE reads into MiXCR, producing one record per CDR3 protein. Of around 1,600,000 distinct CDR3 sequences listed, roughly two fifths are singletons. The sample was blood. This TCR derives from a young woman in good health. The chain combines TRBV20-1 with TRBJ2-1, with D possibly TRBD2 on 5 matching bases. The CDR3 is CSARETKATYNEQFF. The CDR3 nucleotides read TGCAGTGCTAGAGAGACTAAAGCGACCTACAATGAGCAGTTCTTC.